This T cell receptor (beta chain) was observed in a study of shared clonotypes between healthy human individuals. The donors were all Caucasian adults (living in Nashville, Tennessee). After removal of 3 bases from V and 6 bases from J, the junction contained 8 bases not matched to a gene. The CDR3 runs to 15 residues. CDR1 is SGHAT and CDR2 is FQNNGV in the germline V gene. Broader study findings: Generally, naive subsets came out with larger estimated richness than memory subsets. It was anticipated that sequencing depth would influence how many clonotypes donors shared.

TCRdb's copy holds only in-frame clones and misses some; the assay was immunoSEQ multiplex PCR. Here the sample spans hundreds of thousands of clones, about three quarters being singletons. Remarks on this clone: Its antigen is currently unknown.

Sequences were obtained from memory CD4+ T cells sorted from blood. Subset given: CD45RA-negative fraction. This TCR derives from a woman in her twenties or thirties in good health. The J gene is TRBJ2-1, the V gene TRBV11-2, with 7 bases aligning to TRBD2. DNA for the CDR3: TGTGCCAGCAGCTTGGCGGGAGCTGTTTCCAATGAGCAGTTCTTC. Amino acid sequence: CASSLAGAVSNEQFF. Using reference TRBV11-2 and TRBJ2-1 for the parts outside the CDR3, the full variable domain is EAGVAQSPRYKIIEKRQSVAFWCNPISGHATLYWYQQILGQGPKLLIQFQNNGVVDDSQLPKDRFSAERLKGVDSTLKIQPAKLEDSAVYLCASSLAGAVSNEQFFGPGTRLTVL.